These 13 T cell receptor beta chains came from one sample sequenced in a study of STAT3 mutations in large granular lymphocyte leukemia. The method was immunoSEQ multiplex PCR; TCRdb's version includes in-frame clones alone and lacks a portion of them. The data show around 26,000 clones, approximately 94% seen once. Whole-study findings and limits: At least one immunodominant TCR beta clonotype appeared in every T-cell large granular lymphocyte leukemia patient.

These receptors have no identified antigens. Material: peripheral blood mononuclear cells. The receptors come from a man aged 40-55 years with T-cell large granular lymphocyte leukemia. Some clones in this sample may be carry-over from other donors' samples.

The rearrangement links TRBV5-4 to TRBJ2-1; D tentatively reads TRBD1 or TRBD2 (5 bases each). The V end was cut by 5 bases, the J end by 5 bases, with 17 bases between. The CDR3 loop spans 15 amino acids. Germline-derived CDR1 and CDR2 are SGHNT and YYREEE (reference sequence). As DNA, the CDR3 is TGTGCCAGCAGAAGGGACCTCCAACGGCACAATGAGCAGTTCTTC. It translates to CASRRDLQRHNEQFF.

Only one count was recorded for this clone. This chain uses TRBV5-1 with TRBJ1-1; D may be TRBD1 (5 bases). Trimming removed 2 bases from V and 3 bases from J, with 11 bases in between. The CDR3 contains 14 residues. CDR1 and CDR2 from the germline V gene are SGHRS and YFSETQ. The CDR3 sequence is CASSLSPGDTEAFF. CDR3 in DNA: TGCGCCAGCAGCTTAAGCCCGGGGGACACTGAAGCTTTCTTT.

The CDR3 region has the DNA TGTGCCAGCAGCGGTTCCGGGACAGGGAGTCAATACACCATATATTTT. Protein product: CASSGSGTGSQYTIYF. The rearrangement links TRBV9 to TRBJ1-3; TRBD1 matches at 9 bases. Germline trimming cut 3 bases from V and 8 bases from J; bases unmatched to any gene: 12. Germline CDR1 and CDR2: SGDLS and YYNGEE. The CDR3 sequence is 16 residues long.

The chain recombines TRBV27 with TRBJ2-6; either TRBD1 or TRBD2 may fit D (5 bases each). The CDR3 runs 18 residues. CDR1 and CDR2 (germline): MNHEY, SMNVEV (reference sequence). Deletions cut 5 bases from V and 0 bases from J, with 17 bases between. In DNA, the CDR3 is TGTGCCAGCAGTCCCCGCCCGGGACCCTACTCTGGGGCCAACGTCCTGACTTTC. Translated, it gives CASSPRPGPYSGANVLTF.

J is TRBJ2-3 and V is TRBV30, with D tentatively TRBD1 or TRBD2 (5 bases each). Germline V lookup: CDR1 GTSNPN, CDR2 SVGIG (reference sequence). Deletions cut 5 bases from V and 4 bases from J, with 19 bases between. The CDR3 loop spans 15 amino acids. The CDR3 loop reads CAWEGQGSWSDTQYF. CDR3 DNA sequence: TGTGCCTGGGAGGGGCAAGGGAGTTGGTCAGATACGCAGTATTTT. The variable domain in full, with the rest retrieved from reference TRBV30 and TRBJ2-3, is SQTIHQWPATLVQPVGSPLSLECTVEGTSNPNLYWYRQAAGRGLQLLFYSVGIGQISSEVPQNLSASRPQDRQFILSSKKLLLSDSGFYLCAWEGQGSWSDTQYFGPGTRLTVL.

The CDR3 nucleotides read TGTGCCAGCAGTTACACGTCGGGGGCAGACTATGGCTACACCTTC. It yields the protein CASSYTSGADYGYTF. V is TRBV6-5 and J is TRBJ1-2; D may be TRBD1 (6 bases). Germline V lookup: CDR1 MNHEY, CDR2 SVGAGI. Deletions cut 2 bases from V and 3 bases from J, with 13 bases between. The CDR3 spans 15 residues.

This sequence joins TRBV7-9 and TRBJ1-1, with D possibly TRBD1 on 6 matching bases. V was cut by 11 bases and J by 5 bases, with 12 bases left in between. From germline, CDR1 is SEHNR and CDR2 FQNEAQ (reference sequence). CDR3 length equals 11 residues. The CDR3 nucleotides are TGTGCCTCGGAAGGGACAACTGAAGCTTTCTTT. Its protein product is CASEGTTEAFF.

This clone was recorded once. The genes are TRBV5-1 and TRBJ2-7; D is possibly TRBD1 (6 bases). Germline CDR1 reads SGHRS; CDR2 reads YFSETQ. Trimming cost V 0 bases and J 3 bases, with 10 bases left between them. This CDR3 comprises 14 residues. For the CDR3, the DNA is TGCGCCAGCAGCTTGGCAGGACAGTTCTACGAGCAGTACTTC. It is translated as CASSLAGQFYEQYF.

This clone has just one count. This chain joins TRBV11-2 and TRBJ2-4; 8 bases fit TRBD2. The germline gives CDR1 SGHAT, CDR2 FQNNGV. CDR3 length: 14 residues. Germline trimming cut 1 base from V and 6 bases from J; bases unmatched to any gene: 2. The CDR3 here is CASSLAGGPNIQYF. The CDR3 nucleotides read TGTGCCAGCAGCTTAGCGGGGGGGCCAAACATTCAGTACTTC.

The CDR3 protein is CASSKENYGYTF. CDR3 nucleotides: TGTGCCAGCAGTAAAGAAAACTATGGCTACACCTTC. This chain connects TRBV2 to TRBJ1-2; D gene uncertain. The V gene lost 5 bases and the J gene lost 2 bases, with 6 bases spanning the gap. The CDR3 consists of 12 residues. The V gene's germline CDR1 is SNHLY and CDR2 FYNNEI.

The chain links TRBV5-6 to TRBJ2-7; D gene ambiguous. V was shortened by 5 bases and J by 1 base, with 10 bases between the two germline ends. The CDR3 is 13 amino acids. Germline values: CDR1 SGHDT, CDR2 YYEEEE. As DNA, the CDR3 is TGTGCCAGCAGGAAAACGGGTTCCTACGAGCAGTACTTC. Its translation is CASRKTGSYEQYF.

The V gene is TRBV7-2, the J gene TRBJ2-2, with D tentatively TRBD1 (6 bases). The CDR3 has 15 residues. The germline CDR1 and CDR2 sequences are SGHTA and FQGNSA. Trimming cost V 0 bases and J 6 bases, with 11 bases left between them. CDR3 DNA sequence: TGTGCCAGCAGCTTAGCACGGACAGATGCCGGGGAGCTGTTTTTT. Translating it yields CASSLARTDAGELFF.

The gene calls are TRBV4-1 and TRBJ1-1, with D uncertain. This CDR3 is built from 14 residues. Germline CDR1 MGHRA, CDR2 YSYEKL. V lost 0 bases and J lost 0, with 5 bases in between. The CDR3 DNA reads as TGCGCCAGCAGCCAAGATTACCTGAACACTGAAGCTTTCTTT. Protein sequence: CASSQDYLNTEAFF.